The clone carrying this T cell receptor (beta chain) was counted between two and nine times. Its matching antigen is unknown. Germline CDR1 SGHTA, CDR2 FQGNSA. V shed 4 bases and J 1 base; nucleotides not matched to a gene: 5. The CDR3 consists of 15 residues. The data derive from a study of shared clonotypes between healthy human individuals. For each subset, genomic DNA was distributed in equal portions over several immunoSEQ plates. Around 32,000 T cell genomes (300 ng DNA) went into each PBMC replicate. It was on ten immunoSEQ deep assay plates that unsorted PBMC DNA was sequenced. Produced via immunoSEQ multiplex PCR; TCRdb's table is partial and in-frame only. Here the sample spans 450,000 to 500,000 clones, around 73% being singletons. Findings of the study overall: Researchers sampled blood only, noting tissue repertoires likely differ.

The chain has TRBV7-2 and TRBJ1-1; TRBD1 matches 8 bases. The clonotype was recovered from a woman in her thirties or forties in good health. Some clones in this sample may be carry-over from other donors' samples. Sequencing was done on a sample of PBMCs. CDR3 loop: CASSSGQGGNTEAFF. Written as DNA, the CDR3 is TGTGCCAGCAGCTCAGGACAGGGTGGGAACACTGAAGCTTTCTTT.